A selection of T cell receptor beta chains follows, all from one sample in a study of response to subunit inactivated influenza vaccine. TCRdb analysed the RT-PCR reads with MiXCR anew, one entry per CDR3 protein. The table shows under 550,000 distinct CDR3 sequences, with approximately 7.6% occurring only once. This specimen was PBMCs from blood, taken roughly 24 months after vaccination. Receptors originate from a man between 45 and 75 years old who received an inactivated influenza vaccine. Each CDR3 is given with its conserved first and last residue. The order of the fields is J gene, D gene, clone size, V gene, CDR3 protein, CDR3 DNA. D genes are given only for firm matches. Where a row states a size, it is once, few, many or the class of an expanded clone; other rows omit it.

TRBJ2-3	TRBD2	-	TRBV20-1	CSAHMGTGGPSTDTQYF	TGCAGTGCGCACATGGGTACGGGGGGGCCGAGTACAGATACGCAGTATTTT
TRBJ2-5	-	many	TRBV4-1	CASSQVGGRETQYF	TGCGCCAGCAGCCAAGTCGGAGGACGGGAGACCCAGTACTTC
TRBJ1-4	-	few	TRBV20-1	CSARDRQGVEEKLFF	TGCAGTGCTAGAGATCGTCAGGGAGTAGAAGAAAAACTGTTTTTT
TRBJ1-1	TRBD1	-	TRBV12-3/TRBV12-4	CASGGTGGTEAFF	TGTGCCAGCGGAGGGACAGGGGGCACTGAAGCTTTCTTT
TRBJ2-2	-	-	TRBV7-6	CASSLAAGPGTGELFF	TGTGCCAGCAGCTTAGCAGCGGGCCCGGGCACCGGGGAGCTGTTTTTT
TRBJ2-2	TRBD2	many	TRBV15	CATSTGGPTGELFF	TGTGCCACCAGTACGGGGGGGCCGACCGGGGAGCTGTTTTTT
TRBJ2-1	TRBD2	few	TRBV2	CASRVGGMNEQFF	TGTGCCAGCAGGGTGGGAGGGATGAATGAGCAGTTCTTC
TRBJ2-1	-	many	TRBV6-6	CASSYDYNEQFF	TGTGCCAGCAGCTACGACTACAATGAGCAGTTCTTC
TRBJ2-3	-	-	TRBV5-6	CASSSPGQGGTDTQYF	TGTGCCAGCAGCTCCCCGGGGCAGGGTGGCACAGATACGCAGTATTTT
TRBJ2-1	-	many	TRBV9	CASSRGLENSYNEQFF	TGTGCCAGCAGCAGGGGTTTGGAAAACTCCTACAATGAGCAGTTCTTC
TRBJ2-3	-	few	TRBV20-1	CSARVASPDTQYF	TGCAGTGCTAGAGTGGCTAGCCCAGATACGCAGTATTTT
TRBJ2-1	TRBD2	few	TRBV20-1	CSARGAGGEIRSYNEQFF	TGCAGTGCTAGGGGAGCGGGAGGGGAGATCCGGTCCTACAATGAGCAGTTCTTC
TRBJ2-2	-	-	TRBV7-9	CASSPPAGATGELFF	TGTGCCAGCAGTCCTCCCGCCGGGGCGACCGGGGAGCTGTTTTTT
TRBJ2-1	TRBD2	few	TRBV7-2	CASSRRGGPEQFF	TGTGCCAGCAGCCGCCGGGGGGGCCCGGAGCAGTTCTTC
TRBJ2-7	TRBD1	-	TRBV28	CASTHRQGNNEQYF	TGTGCCAGCACCCACAGACAGGGGAATAACGAGCAGTACTTC
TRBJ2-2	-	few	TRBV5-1	CASSLGGAGTGELFF	TGCGCCAGCAGCTTGGGTGGAGCAGGTACCGGGGAGCTGTTTTTT
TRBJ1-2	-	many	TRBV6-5	CASTHSWLYGYTF	TGTGCCAGCACTCACTCATGGCTTTATGGCTACACCTTC
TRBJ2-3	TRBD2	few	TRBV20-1	CCARDRVLAGSDTQYF	TGCTGTGCTAGAGACCGTGTTCTAGCGGGATCGGATACGCAGTATTTT